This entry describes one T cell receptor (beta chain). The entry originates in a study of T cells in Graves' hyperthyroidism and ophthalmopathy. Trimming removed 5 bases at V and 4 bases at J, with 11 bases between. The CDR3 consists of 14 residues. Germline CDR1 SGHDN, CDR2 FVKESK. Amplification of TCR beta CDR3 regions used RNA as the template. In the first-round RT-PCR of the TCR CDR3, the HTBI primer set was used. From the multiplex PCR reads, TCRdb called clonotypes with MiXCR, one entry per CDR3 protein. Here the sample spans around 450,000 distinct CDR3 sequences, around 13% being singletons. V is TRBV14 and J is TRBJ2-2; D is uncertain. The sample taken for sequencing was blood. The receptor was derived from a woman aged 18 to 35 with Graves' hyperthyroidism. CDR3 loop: CASSSRRSTGELFF. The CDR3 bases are TGTGCCAGCAGCTCTCGCCGCAGCACCGGGGAGCTGTTTTTT.